One T cell receptor beta chain is described in this entry. What it recognizes is unknown. Sequencing used immunoSEQ multiplex PCR; TCRdb keeps in-frame clones, though not all of them. The data hold 150,000 to 200,000 clones, with about 90% observed a single time. The data derive from a study of cytomegalovirus exposure and HLA in healthy donors. General study results and limits: Researchers catalogued roughly 150 TCR beta chains as cytomegalovirus-associated.

Source material: PBMCs. The receptor was isolated from a woman between 18 and 30 years old in good health and CMV-seropositive.

CDR3 protein: CASSLGGQGETQYF. For the CDR3, the DNA is TGTGCCAGCAGCTTAGGGGGACAGGGGGAGACCCAGTACTTC. The chain recombines TRBV7-2 with TRBJ2-5; 10 bases line up with TRBD1. From germline, CDR1 is SGHTA and CDR2 FQGNSA. The CDR3 is 14 amino acids. Trimming removed 1 base from V and 5 bases from J; junction bases left unmatched: 1.